Presented here are 13 T cell receptor beta chains from one specimen sequenced in a study of PD-L1 blockade in urothelial cancer. Sequencing used immunoSEQ multiplex PCR; TCRdb keeps in-frame clones, though not all of them. Of more than 45,000 clones listed, around 88% are singletons. The time point: peripheral blood 6 weeks after treatment start. Sequencing was performed on PBMCs, taken around atezolizumab (anti-PD-L1) treatment. All receptors derive from a man aged 55 to 70 with urothelial cancer.

The rearrangement links TRBV2 to TRBJ1-5; the D gene is possibly TRBD1 (5 bases). Germline values: CDR1 SNHLY, CDR2 FYNNEI. V was cut by 4 bases and J by 3 bases, with 10 bases left in between. The CDR3 sequence is 14 residues long. The DNA for the CDR3 is TGTGCCAGCAGTGTAGACAGTTTCAATCAGCCCCAGCATTTT. Protein product: CASSVDSFNQPQHF.

The chain joins TRBV15 to TRBJ2-3; 7 bases match TRBD1. This CDR3 spans 12 amino acids. Germline trimming cut 3 bases from V and 7 bases from J; bases unmatched to any gene: 1. Germline V gene sequence: CDR1 LNHNV, CDR2 YYDKDF (reference sequence). Here the CDR3 DNA reads TGTGCCACCAGCAGGACAGGGAATACGCAGTATTTT. It translates to CATSRTGNTQYF.

The V gene is TRBV5-1, the J gene TRBJ2-7, with a tentative D call TRBD1 (8 bases). Germline assignment: CDR1 SGHRS and CDR2 YFSETQ. V gave up 1 base and J gave up 0 bases, with 17 bases separating them. The CDR3 spans 17 residues. The CDR3 DNA is TGCGCCAGCAGCTTGTCGGCGGGGGACAGGAGCTCCTACGAGCAGTACTTC. Translating it yields CASSLSAGDRSSYEQYF. The whole variable domain, filled in from reference TRBV5-1 and TRBJ2-7, reads KAGVTQTPRYLIKTRGQQVTLSCSPISGHRSVSWYQQTPGQGLQFLFEYFSETQRNKGNFPGRFSGRQFSNSRSEMNVSTLELGDSALYLCASSLSAGDRSSYEQYFGPGTRLTVT.

This clone was seen a single time. The CDR3 here is CASSLVSGGVQETQYF. In DNA form, the CDR3 reads TGCGCCAGCAGCTTGGTTAGCGGGGGGGTCCAAGAGACCCAGTACTTC. V usage is TRBV5-1 and J usage is TRBJ2-5; 11 bases agree with TRBD2. CDR3 length: 16 amino acids. Germline values: CDR1 SGHRS, CDR2 YFSETQ. Germline trimming cut 0 bases from V and 1 base from J; bases unmatched to any gene: 2.

The chain recombines TRBV5-1 with TRBJ2-7, with 14 positions matching TRBD2. CDR3 size: 16 residues. Germline-derived CDR1 and CDR2 are SGHRS and YFSETQ. The J segment lost 4 bases and the V segment lost 3 bases, leaving 6 bases of the junction unmatched. CDR3 bases: TGCGCCAGCAGCTGGACTAGCGGGGGGACCGGGTACGAGCAGTACTTC. Translating gives CASSWTSGGTGYEQYF.

The rearrangement joins TRBV10-2 to TRBJ1-2, with D uncertain. This CDR3 spans 14 amino acids. Germline lookup yields CDR1 WSHSY and CDR2 SAAADI. V lost 2 bases to trimming and J lost 0 bases, with 7 bases between them. Here the CDR3 reads CASSEGRANYGYTF. CDR3 coding DNA: TGCGCCAGCAGTGAGGGTAGAGCTAACTATGGCTACACCTTC.

V usage is TRBV19 and J usage is TRBJ1-5; D is possibly TRBD1 (5 bases). CDR1 is LNHDA and CDR2 is SQIVND in the germline V gene (reference sequence). The germline V and J ends were trimmed by 7 bases and 2 bases, with 18 bases remaining between them. CDR3 length: 16 residues. The CDR3 here is CASTTTAGVGNQPQHF. Written as DNA, the CDR3 is TGTGCCAGTACCACGACAGCCGGCGTCGGCAATCAGCCCCAGCATTTT. The full variable domain, rest sourced from reference TRBV19 and TRBJ1-5, is DGGITQSPKYLFRKEGQNVTLSCEQNLNHDAMYWYRQDPGQGLRLIYYSQIVNDFQKGDIAEGYSVSREKKESFPLTVTSAQKNPTAFYLCASTTTAGVGNQPQHFGDGTRLSIL.

This clone was recorded once. Compared with germline, one end of the junction differs, possibly owing to a read error. The chain couples TRBV19 to TRBJ2-7; TRBD1 is a possible D gene (6 bases). The CDR3 length is 15 residues. The V gene's germline CDR1 is LNHDA and CDR2 SQIVND (reference sequence). The CDR3 DNA sequence: TGTGCCAGTAGTGTAGATTACCAGGGACACTACGAGCAGTACTTC. Protein product: CASSVDYQGHYEQYF.

The rearrangement uses TRBV4-3 and TRBJ1-1, with a weak D call TRBD1 (5 bases). The CDR3 has 14 amino acids. V lost 2 bases, J lost 4 bases, and 11 bases lay in between. Germline values: CDR1 LGHNA, CDR2 YSLEER. The CDR3 DNA reads TGCGCCAGCAGCCAAACGGGACTCTTCACTGAAGCTTTCTTT. Protein sequence: CASSQTGLFTEAFF.

The chain joins TRBV10-3 to TRBJ2-3; 15 bases align to TRBD2. Germline lookup yields CDR1 ENHRY and CDR2 SYGVKD. The CDR3 totals 19 residues. With 6 bases clipped from V and 5 bases from J, the junction kept 15 bases outside the gene matches. The CDR3 coding sequence is TGTGCCATCAGCGCGGGACTAGCGGGGGGCCACCGTGGCGGAGATACGCAGTATTTT. Amino acid sequence: CAISAGLAGGHRGGDTQYF.

This chain joins TRBV18 and TRBJ2-5, with a weak D call TRBD2 (5 bases). V dropped 2 bases and J dropped 4 bases, with 8 bases sitting between them. Germline V CDR1 and CDR2: KGHSH, LQKENI. The CDR3 is 13 residues long. CDR3 in amino acids: CASSPGERETQYF. In nucleotides, the CDR3 is TGTGCCAGCTCACCAGGGGAGCGAGAGACCCAGTACTTC.

This chain uses TRBV25-1 with TRBJ1-5, with TRBD1 as a possible D gene (5 bases). V was pared by 1 base and J by 2 bases, with 12 bases between. Germline V lookup: CDR1 MGHDK, CDR2 SYGVNS. The CDR3 contains 16 residues. The CDR3 loop reads CASSESERGRNQPQHF. The CDR3 DNA reads as TGTGCCAGCAGTGAATCTGAAAGGGGTCGCAATCAGCCCCAGCATTTT.

V usage is TRBV4-2 and J usage is TRBJ2-3, with D maybe TRBD2 (6 bases). CDR1 and CDR2 (germline): LGHNA, YNFKEQ. There are 16 residues in the CDR3. Trimming removed 1 base from V and 0 bases from J, with 11 bases in between. CDR3 nucleotides: TGTGCCAGCAGCCAAGTGGGGGGTACTAGCACAGATACGCAGTATTTT. Translated, it gives CASSQVGGTSTDTQYF.